This TCR beta chain was identified in a study of OX40 agonist ivuxolimab in advanced cancers. Study information: Partial responses were achieved by three patients, of whom one had hepatocellular carcinoma and two had cutaneous melanoma. Regarding the study as a whole: The CD4+ and CD8+ T cells in the blood had expanded clonally by week 6 at 0.1 to 3.0 mg/kg. Expanded clones tended on average to be more numerous among CD8+ T cells than CD4+.

Of note for this clone: Its antigen is still unknown.

Sequenced by immunoSEQ multiplex PCR; TCRdb stores in-frame clones only, minus some. The sample shows about 78,000 clones, roughly 93% of them seen only once. J lost 6 bases, V lost 5 bases, and 8 bases had no gene match. CDR1 and CDR2 from the germline V gene are MNHEY and SMNVEV (reference sequence). The CDR3 has 15 residues. This specimen consisted of CD4+ or CD8+ T cells sorted from blood, obtained in a trial of the OX40 agonist ivuxolimab. This sequence joins TRBV27 and TRBJ2-1, with 9 bases matching TRBD1. The clonotype originates from an adult with an advanced solid tumor such as melanoma, head and neck, liver or kidney cancer. The CDR3 bases are TGTGCCAGCAGTCCCCAGGGACAGGGAATCAATGAGCAGTTCTTC. It translates to CASSPQGQGINEQFF.